This TCR beta chain originates from a study of OX40 agonist ivuxolimab in advanced cancers. With respect to the entire study: The costimulatory receptor OX40 (CD134) was targeted by ivuxolimab, a fully human IgG2 agonistic monoclonal antibody. Intravenous ivuxolimab was administered to patients every 2 weeks at six dose levels: 0.01, 0.1, 0.3, 1.5, 3 and 10 mg/kg. Of the approximately 50 dose-escalation patients, hepatocellular carcinoma was present in about 20, melanoma in about 15, renal cell carcinoma in 9 and head and neck cancer in 9. Three dose-escalation patients achieved partial responses, one with hepatocellular carcinoma and two with cutaneous melanoma. Peripheral TCRbeta sequencing was intended to test whether TCR sequence diversity was altered and clonal T-cell expansion was caused by ivuxolimab. The monotherapy dose-escalation portion (N of about 47 patients) of the phase I ivuxolimab trial is reported in the paper. Patients were allowed to have had prior anti-PD-1, anti-PD-L1 or anti-CTLA-4 therapy, and about 40% of the dose-escalation patients had been treated with checkpoint inhibitors. In the dose-escalation cohort, approximately 82% of patients were male, and the mean age was approximately 55 years, with a range of about 23 to 90. The study at large found these results: In partial responders in the 0.1-3.0 mg/kg groups, normalized peripheral clonal expansion was found to be among the lowest, especially among CD8+ T cells. At doses of 0.1 to 3.0 mg/kg, clonal expansion of both CD4+ and CD8+ blood T cells was observed from baseline to week 6. Low levels of normalized T-cell clonal expansion were also seen in some patients who did not respond. After ivuxolimab, expanded clones were on average more numerous among CD8+ T cells than among CD4+ T cells. The antigen specificity of the peripheral T cells that underwent clonal expansion was not determined.

A remark on this clone: Its antigen remains undetermined. Within one base of it there is no much larger clone, and no base qualities were kept.

Patients with a history of autoimmune disease or receiving systemic immunosuppression were excluded from the trial. Peripheral blood for TCR sequencing was collected from all dose cohorts at baseline, on cycle 4 day 1, and on cycle 7 day 1. Samples were obtained from an open-label, multicenter, first-in-human phase I dose-escalation trial of ivuxolimab. Adults with locally advanced or metastatic head and neck squamous cell, hepatocellular, melanoma or renal cell carcinoma were enrolled in the trial. Before TCR sequencing, CD4+ T cells and CD8+ T cells from peripheral blood were sorted into separate populations. To sequence the TCRbeta CDR3 region, genomic DNA was isolated from the sorted cells. The immunoSEQ Assay was used to sequence the TCRbeta CDR3 regions. What TCRdb holds here is the immuneACCESS table cut down to in-frame rearrangements. Part of the clones is not present; checked against another copy, under half of the missing clones reflect an unresolved V gene, and the others are unexplained. A total of 90,000 to 100,000 clones appear in this sample, roughly 95% of them only once. The ten largest clones capture 2% to 2.5% of the sample.

The CDR3 spans 14 residues, from the cysteine through the phenylalanine. The entry retains the CDR3 DNA only, 42 bases that are in frame from base 1. Unmatched junction bases come to 3, with V trimmed by 0 bases and J by 5 bases. As encoded in the germline V gene, CDR1 is KGHSH while CDR2 is LQKENI. The TCR sequence derives from an adult with an advanced solid tumor such as melanoma, head and neck, liver or kidney cancer. The V and J genes are TRBV18 and TRBJ2-5, and TRBD1 aligns with 7 junction nucleotides. The sample in question was CD4+ or CD8+ T cells sorted from blood, obtained in a trial of the OX40 agonist ivuxolimab. The CDR3 protein is CASSPPGTDETQYF. The nucleotide sequence reads as follows: TGTGCCAGCTCACCACCGGGGACAGATGAGACCCAGTACTTC.